This T cell receptor beta chain was sequenced during a study of T-cell reconstitution after alpha-beta-depleted transplantation in children. Study outcomes and limitations: Most T-cell counts and diversity one year after the transplant came from T cells that were newly produced. Some patients' high day-60 TCRbeta diversity was traced to surviving recipient T cells and thymic progenitors. The origin of alpha-beta T cells about two months after transplant was reportedly several hundred expanded graft clones.

The CDR3 has 16 amino acids. Germline loops: CDR1 MNHEY, CDR2 SVGAGI. In regard to this clonotype: What it recognizes is unknown. A single base separates this from a much larger clone, so it may be a read error. The CDR3 does not end in the conserved phenylalanine or tryptophan, so this is likely a read error.

TCRbeta library preparation incorporated unique molecular identifiers. Using its own MiXCR run on the PCR reads, TCRdb lists one record per CDR3 protein. The data hold 200,000 or so distinct CDR3 sequences, with roughly 6.3% observed a single time. The chain couples TRBV6-5 to TRBJ2-5, with TRBD1 as a possible D gene (5 bases). The clonotype was recovered from a girl less than two years old with combined immunodeficiency, due to receive a stem cell transplant. This material consisted of PBMCs, taken before TCRalphabeta/CD19-depleted stem cell transplant. CDR3 protein: CASRYYRPLELQTQYY. CDR3 sequence (DNA): TGTGCCAGCAGATACTACAGGCCACTTGAGTTACAGACCCAGTACTAC.